The 30 T cell receptor beta chains below all came from one sample that was sequenced in a study of OX40 agonist ivuxolimab in advanced cancers. Using immunoSEQ multiplex PCR, the repertoire was profiled, and TCRdb retains in-frame clones only, with some absent. This table holds tens of thousands of clones, 92% found once. The sequenced sample was CD4+ or CD8+ T cells sorted from blood, obtained in a trial of the OX40 agonist ivuxolimab. These receptors were taken from an adult with an advanced solid tumor such as melanoma, head and neck, liver or kidney cancer.

The J gene is TRBJ2-2, the V gene TRBV30; the D gene is possibly TRBD2 (5 bases). From germline, CDR1 is GTSNPN and CDR2 SVGIG (reference sequence). This CDR3 has 14 amino acids. V gave up 5 bases and J gave up 2 bases, with 12 bases separating them. CDR3 sequence reads: CAWGLGVNTGELFF. The CDR3 DNA reads as TGTGCCTGGGGACTTGGGGTCAACACCGGGGAGCTGTTTTTT.

The chain has TRBV15 and TRBJ1-5; no reliable D call. CDR3 length: 15 residues. CDR1 and CDR2 (germline): LNHNV, YYDKDF (reference sequence). Trimming took 3 bases from V and 4 from J, leaving 13 bases between them. The CDR3 spells CATSRGRQQNQPQHF. The CDR3 bases are TGTGCCACCAGCAGGGGAAGGCAGCAAAATCAGCCCCAGCATTTT.

This clone was seen a single time. V and J are TRBV18 and TRBJ1-3, with 8 bases matching TRBD1. The V gene's germline CDR1 is KGHSH and CDR2 LQKENI. The CDR3 is made up of 13 amino acids. With 3 bases clipped from V and 8 bases from J, the junction kept 3 bases outside the gene matches. In nucleotides, the CDR3 is TGTGCCAGCTCACCTGGACAGGGTGACACCATATATTTT. Amino acid sequence: CASSPGQGDTIYF.

There are a few counts of this clone. V usage is TRBV30 and J usage is TRBJ1-2, with a tentative D call TRBD1 (5 bases). Trimming removed 7 bases at V and 4 bases at J, with 25 bases between. The CDR3 runs 16 residues. Germline loops: CDR1 GTSNPN, CDR2 SVGIG (reference sequence). The CDR3 loop reads CAFQRGGAGSTYGYTF. The CDR3 DNA sequence: TGTGCCTTCCAAAGGGGAGGGGCAGGGTCGACCTATGGCTACACCTTC.

The chain employs TRBV11-2 and TRBJ2-5, with D perhaps matching TRBD1 (6 bases). Germline CDR1 is SGHAT and CDR2 is FQNNGV. The CDR3 totals 13 residues. V was trimmed by 5 bases and J by 5 bases, leaving 12 bases between them. The CDR3 DNA sequence: TGTGCCAGCAGCATACAGGGTACCGAGACCCAGTACTTC. Translating gives CASSIQGTETQYF.

V usage is TRBV5-4 and J usage is TRBJ2-5, with D tentatively TRBD1 (5 bases). Per the germline V gene, CDR1 is SGHNT and CDR2 is YYREEE (reference sequence). CDR3 length: 14 amino acids. V was trimmed by 3 bases and J by 5 bases, leaving 14 bases between them. CDR3: CASSSDTGSETQYF. For the CDR3, the DNA is TGTGCCAGCAGCTCGGATACAGGTTCGGAGACCCAGTACTTC.

This clone was seen a handful of times. The chain recombines TRBV5-4 with TRBJ2-5; D unclear. Germline loops: CDR1 SGHNT, CDR2 YYREEE (reference sequence). The CDR3 covers 14 residues. Between the trimmed V and J ends, which lost 0 bases and 2 bases, there was a span of 8 bases. Written as DNA, the CDR3 is TGTGCCAGCAGCTTGGCACTCCGACAAGAGACCCAGTACTTC. Protein: CASSLALRQETQYF.

The V call is TRBV4-2, the J call TRBJ2-2; a weak D match, TRBD1 (5 bases). The length of the CDR3 is 14 residues. Germline CDR1 reads LGHNA; CDR2 reads YNFKEQ. V was pared by 0 bases and J by 8 bases, with 10 bases between. The CDR3 bases are TGTGCCAGCAGCCAAGAAAGGGGATTTGGGGAGCTGTTTTTT. Translation gives CASSQERGFGELFF.

This clone came up a few times. The CDR3 is CASNLQGGNTEAFF. The CDR3 coding sequence is TGTGCCAGTAACCTACAGGGGGGAAACACTGAAGCTTTCTTT. The chain combines TRBV19 with TRBJ1-1, with 8 bases that match TRBD1. The CDR3 contains 14 residues. The V and J ends lost 7 bases and 2 bases, in that order; junction bases with no gene match: 6. CDR1 is LNHDA and CDR2 is SQIVND in the germline V gene (reference sequence).

In DNA form, the CDR3 reads TGTGCCACCAGCAGAGGCGGACAGGCAACTAATGAAAAACTGTTTTTT. Its translation is CATSRGGQATNEKLFF. The chain links TRBV15 to TRBJ1-4, with TRBD1 matching over 7 bases. This CDR3 comprises 16 residues. After removal of 1 base from V and 0 bases from J, the junction contained 2 bases not matched to a gene. Germline-derived CDR1 and CDR2 are LNHNV and YYDKDF (reference sequence).

This sequence joins TRBV6-6 and TRBJ1-5; 8 bases fit TRBD1. The CDR3 runs 14 residues. Germline V gene data show CDR1 as MNHNY and CDR2 as SVGAGI (reference sequence). Trimming took 5 bases from V and 7 from J; bases not matched to a gene: 7. The CDR3 DNA follows: TGTGCCAGCAGTAGGACAGGGTTCGGCCAGCCCCAGCATTTT. Residues: CASSRTGFGQPQHF.

This chain uses TRBV11-3 with TRBJ2-2; TRBD1 matches 11 bases. The CDR3 has 19 residues. The V segment lost 5 bases and the J segment 7 bases; nucleotides outside the gene matches: 18. The germline CDR1 and CDR2 sequences are SGHNT and YENEEA. CDR3 nucleotides: TGTGCCAGCAGCCCGACTAGCCAGGGACAGGGGGTTTTGCACGGGGAGCTGTTTTTT. Protein sequence: CASSPTSQGQGVLHGELFF.

The rearrangement uses TRBV5-8 and TRBJ1-1; a weak D match, TRBD1 (5 bases). Germline V lookup: CDR1 SGHTS, CDR2 YDEGEE. The CDR3 runs 15 residues. The germline V and J ends were trimmed by 3 bases and 1 base, with 13 bases remaining between them. CDR3 residues: CASSSSGRRNTEAFF. CDR3 sequence (DNA): TGTGCCAGCAGCTCCTCGGGACGGAGGAACACTGAAGCTTTCTTT. Together with reference TRBV5-8 and TRBJ1-1, the CDR3 gives the full variable domain: EAGVTQSPTHLIKTRGQQATLRCSPISGHTSVYWYQQALGLGLQFLLWYDEGEERNRGNFPPRFSGRQFPNYSSELNVNALELEDSALYLCASSSSGRRNTEAFFGQGTRLTVV.

The rearrangement joins TRBV11-3 to TRBJ2-7, with a tentative D call TRBD1 (6 bases). CDR1 and CDR2 from the germline V gene are SGHNT and YENEEA. Trimming took 2 bases from V and 6 from J, leaving 14 bases between them. The CDR3 has 14 amino acids. CDR3 DNA: TGTGCCAGCAGCTTATGGGGGCGCGGTGGCGAGCAGTACTTC. The encoded protein is CASSLWGRGGEQYF. The variable domain in full, with the rest retrieved from reference TRBV11-3 and TRBJ2-7, is EAGVVQSPRYKIIEKKQPVAFWCNPISGHNTLYWYLQNLGQGPELLIRYENEEAVDDSQLPKDRFSAERLKGVDSTLKIQPAELGDSAVYLCASSLWGRGGEQYFGPGTRLTVT.

The chain uses TRBV10-2 and TRBJ2-5; D is uncertain. The CDR3 runs 13 residues. The V gene lost 4 bases and the J gene lost 5 bases, with 11 bases spanning the gap. CDR1 and CDR2 from the germline V gene are WSHSY and SAAADI. The CDR3, as DNA: TGCGCCAGCAGTGCCAGCGCGGTGGAGACCCAGTACTTC. Residues: CASSASAVETQYF.

The chain joins TRBV10-1 to TRBJ2-3; the D gene could be TRBD1 or TRBD2 (5 bases each). This CDR3 spans 15 amino acids. V lost 8 bases and J lost 2, with 17 bases in between. Germline CDR1 WNHNN, CDR2 SYGVQD (reference sequence). This CDR3 reads CASSPGPWTTDTQYF. The CDR3, as DNA: TGCGCCAGCTCCCCGGGACCCTGGACCACAGATACGCAGTATTTT.

The chain couples TRBV5-1 to TRBJ1-1; tentatively, D is TRBD1 (5 bases). The CDR3 consists of 18 residues. The V and J ends lost 2 bases and 1 base respectively, with 21 bases between them. Germline V gives CDR1 SGHRS, CDR2 YFSETQ. DNA of the CDR3: TGCGCCAGCAGCTTTTTGGGGGGAGGCCCATCTCCGAACACTGAAGCTTTCTTT. This translates into CASSFLGGGPSPNTEAFF.

The chain is built from TRBV11-3 and TRBJ2-5, with D tentatively TRBD1 or TRBD2 (6 bases each). The CDR3 sequence is 14 residues long. The germline V gene encodes CDR1 SGHNT and CDR2 YENEEA. V gave up 4 bases and J gave up 4 bases, with 13 bases separating them. Here the CDR3 reads CASSSGLQGETQYF. CDR3 DNA: TGTGCCAGCAGCTCAGGACTACAGGGAGAGACCCAGTACTTC.

V and J are TRBV18 and TRBJ2-1; 10 nucleotides align to TRBD1. Per germline, CDR1 KGHSH and CDR2 LQKENI. The CDR3 runs 18 residues. V lost 3 bases, J lost 0 bases, and 8 bases stayed unmatched. CDR3: CASSPRGQGVSSYNEQFF. CDR3 coding DNA: TGTGCCAGCTCACCCCGCGGACAGGGGGTCAGCTCCTACAATGAGCAGTTCTTC. The full variable domain, with the rest looked up from reference TRBV18 and TRBJ2-1, is NAGVMQNPRHLVRRRGQEARLRCSPMKGHSHVYWYRQLPEEGLKFMVYLQKENIIDESGMPKERFSAEFPKEGPSILRIQQVVRGDSAAYFCASSPRGQGVSSYNEQFFGPGTRLTVL.

The chain combines TRBV6-1 with TRBJ1-6, with a weak D call TRBD1 (6 bases). CDR3 length: 13 residues. Germline V gene sequence: CDR1 MNHNS, CDR2 SASEGT. V was cut by 11 bases and J by 7 bases, with 15 bases left in between. CDR3: CAANRVENSPLHF. CDR3 nucleotides: TGTGCCGCTAACAGGGTAGAAAATTCACCCCTCCACTTT.

The chain recombines TRBV10-3 with TRBJ2-7, with D perhaps matching TRBD1 or TRBD2 (5 bases each). Germline V lookup: CDR1 ENHRY, CDR2 SYGVKD. This CDR3 region has 13 residues. The V and J ends lost 7 bases and 3 bases respectively, with 13 bases between them. The CDR3 nucleotides read TGTGCCATCAAAACTTGGGACGTCTACGAGCAGTACTTC. This gives the protein CAIKTWDVYEQYF.

The gene calls are TRBV18 and TRBJ2-7; 9 nucleotides align to TRBD1. V was clipped by 0 bases and J by 0 bases; unmatched bases: 0. Germline V gene lookup returns CDR1 KGHSH and CDR2 LQKENI. The CDR3 length is 15 residues. In DNA form, the CDR3 reads TGTGCCAGCTCACCACCGGGACAGGGCTCCTACGAGCAGTACTTC. It encodes CASSPPGQGSYEQYF.

This clone was detected only once. The chain joins TRBV5-8 to TRBJ2-5; D is ambiguous. The CDR3 consists of 15 residues. The V end was cut by 0 bases, the J end by 4 bases, with 13 bases between. Germline V gene lookup returns CDR1 SGHTS and CDR2 YDEGEE. CDR3 nucleotide sequence: TGTGCCAGCAGCTTGGGAAGAAGGGCCGCAGAGACCCAGTACTTC. Its protein is CASSLGRRAAETQYF.

CDR3 coding DNA: TGTGCCAGCAGCCCGGAGGGACTAGCGAGCTACGAGCAGTACTTC. Its translation: CASSPEGLASYEQYF. This chain connects TRBV5-6 to TRBJ2-7; TRBD2 agrees at 10 bases. The CDR3 covers 15 residues. Germline CDR1 is SGHDT and CDR2 is YYEEEE. J gave up 3 bases and V 4 bases, and 7 bases lay outside the gene matches.

The rearrangement links TRBV6-5 to TRBJ2-3, with D possibly TRBD2 on 6 matching bases. The germline gives CDR1 MNHEY, CDR2 SVGAGI. V was pared by 0 bases and J by 0 bases, with 7 bases between. This CDR3 spans 15 amino acids. CDR3 nucleotides: TGTGCCAGCAGTTACTCTAGCGGAAGCACAGATACGCAGTATTTT. As protein: CASSYSSGSTDTQYF.

The CDR3 protein is CASSPQGDYGYTF. DNA for the CDR3: TGTGCCAGCTCACCGCAGGGGGACTATGGCTACACCTTC. The chain couples TRBV18 to TRBJ1-2; 7 bases align to TRBD1. The CDR3 contains 13 residues. CDR1 is KGHSH, CDR2 LQKENI, per germline. Unmatched junction bases numbered 1, after V lost 3 bases and J lost 3 bases.

This chain joins TRBV4-1 and TRBJ2-2, with TRBD1 matching 8 bases. The CDR3 totals 16 residues. Germline V gene data show CDR1 as MGHRA and CDR2 as YSYEKL. The V gene end was trimmed by 2 bases and the J gene end by 4 bases; junction bases not matched to a gene: 6. The DNA of the CDR3 is TGCGCCAGCAGCCAACCAGGGGGCGCGGGCACCGGGGAGCTGTTTTTT. It codes for CASSQPGGAGTGELFF.

V and J are TRBV18 and TRBJ2-7; D might be TRBD1 (7 bases). The CDR3 loop spans 15 amino acids. Looked up from germline, CDR1 is KGHSH and CDR2 is LQKENI. V lost 4 bases and J 1 base, leaving 14 bases between the germline ends. This CDR3 is CASSQGAGTSYEQYF. DNA of the CDR3: TGTGCCAGCTCACAGGGGGCGGGGACTTCCTACGAGCAGTACTTC. Based on the CDR3 plus reference TRBV18 and TRBJ2-7, the full variable domain is NAGVMQNPRHLVRRRGQEARLRCSPMKGHSHVYWYRQLPEEGLKFMVYLQKENIIDESGMPKERFSAEFPKEGPSILRIQQVVRGDSAAYFCASSQGAGTSYEQYFGPGTRLTVT.

The rearrangement joins TRBV18 to TRBJ1-4; D might be TRBD1 (6 bases). V lost 1 base and J 8 bases, leaving 8 bases between the germline ends. This CDR3 has 13 residues. Per the germline V gene, CDR1 is KGHSH and CDR2 is LQKENI. CDR3 in amino acids: CASSPQGEEKLFF. The CDR3 DNA reads TGTGCCAGCTCACCACAGGGGGAGGAAAAACTGTTTTTT.

The chain employs TRBV27 and TRBJ2-5; D gene ambiguous. The germline CDR1 and CDR2 sequences are MNHEY and SMNVEV (reference sequence). The CDR3 spans 15 residues. The V end lost 5 bases, the J end lost 2 bases, and 15 bases lay between the germline ends. This chain's CDR3 is CASSPEVWSQETQYF. The DNA of the CDR3 is TGTGCCAGCAGTCCTGAGGTGTGGTCGCAAGAGACCCAGTACTTC.